This T cell receptor beta chain is drawn from a study of OX40 agonist ivuxolimab in advanced cancers. Study as a whole: Patients undergoing dose escalation presented with hepatocellular carcinoma, melanoma, renal cell or head and neck cancer. Prior therapy, whether anti-PD-1, anti-PD-L1 or anti-CTLA-4, was allowed, and approximately 37% had some.

The method was immunoSEQ multiplex PCR; TCRdb's version includes in-frame clones alone and lacks a portion of them. The sample lists 70,000 to 95,000 clones, roughly 94% seen once, with 8.5% to 10% in the top ten. This CDR3 comprises 18 residues. V was shortened by 1 base and J by 0 bases, with 17 bases between the two germline ends. Germline V gene sequence: CDR1 SGHAT, CDR2 FQNNGV. The origin of this receptor is an adult with an advanced solid tumor such as melanoma, head and neck, liver or kidney cancer. The chain links TRBV11-2 to TRBJ2-3, with D perhaps matching TRBD2 (6 bases). Material: CD4+ or CD8+ T cells sorted from blood, obtained in a trial of the OX40 agonist ivuxolimab. CDR3 amino acids: CASSLVVSGGTSTDTQYF. In DNA, the CDR3 is TGTGCCAGCAGCTTAGTAGTTAGCGGAGGTACTAGCACAGATACGCAGTATTTT.